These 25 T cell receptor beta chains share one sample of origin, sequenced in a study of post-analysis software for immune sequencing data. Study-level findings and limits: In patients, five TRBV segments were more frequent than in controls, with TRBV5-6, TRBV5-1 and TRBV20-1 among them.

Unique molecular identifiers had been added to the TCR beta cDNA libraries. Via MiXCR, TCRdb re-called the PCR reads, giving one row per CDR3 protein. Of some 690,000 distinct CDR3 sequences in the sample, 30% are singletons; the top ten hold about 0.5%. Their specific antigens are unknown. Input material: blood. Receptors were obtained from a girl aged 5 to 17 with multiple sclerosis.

Here the CDR3 reads CASSLSASYNEQFF. In nucleotides, the CDR3 is TGTGCCAGCAGTTTATCAGCGTCCTACAATGAGCAGTTCTTC. This rearrangement joins TRBV27 to TRBJ2-1; D is undetermined. The CDR3 covers 14 residues. V was cut by 0 bases and J by 1 base, with 4 bases left in between. Germline V gene data show CDR1 as MNHEY and CDR2 as SMNVEV (reference sequence).

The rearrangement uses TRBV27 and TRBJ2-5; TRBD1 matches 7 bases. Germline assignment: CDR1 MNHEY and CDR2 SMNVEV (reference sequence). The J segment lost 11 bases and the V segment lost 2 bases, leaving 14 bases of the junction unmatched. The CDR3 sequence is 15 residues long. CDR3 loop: CASSLRGQLYNEQYF. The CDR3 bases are TGTGCCAGCAGTTTAAGGGGACAGCTGTACAATGAGCAGTACTTC.

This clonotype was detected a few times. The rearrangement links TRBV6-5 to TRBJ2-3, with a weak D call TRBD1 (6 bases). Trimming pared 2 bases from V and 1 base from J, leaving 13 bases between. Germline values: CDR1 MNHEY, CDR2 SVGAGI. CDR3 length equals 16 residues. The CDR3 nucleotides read TGTGCCAGCAGTTACGGGTCAGGGGTTGGCACAGATACGCAGTATTTT. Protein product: CASSYGSGVGTDTQYF.

CDR3 in DNA: TGCGCCAGCAGGAGGGCGCCCTCCTACAATGAGCAGTTCTTC. Translating it yields CASRRAPSYNEQFF. The V and J genes are TRBV5-1 and TRBJ2-1; maybe TRBD2 (5 bases). The V end lost 5 bases, the J end lost 0 bases, and 9 bases lay between the germline ends. Germline V CDR1 and CDR2: SGHRS, YFSETQ. The CDR3 sequence is 14 residues long.

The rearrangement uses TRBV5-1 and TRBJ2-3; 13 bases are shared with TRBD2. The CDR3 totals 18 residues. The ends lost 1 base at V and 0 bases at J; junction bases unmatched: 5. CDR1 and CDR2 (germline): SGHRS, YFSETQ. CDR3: CASSLRLAGGSSTDTQYF. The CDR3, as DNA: TGCGCCAGCAGCTTGAGACTAGCGGGGGGAAGTAGCACAGATACGCAGTATTTT.

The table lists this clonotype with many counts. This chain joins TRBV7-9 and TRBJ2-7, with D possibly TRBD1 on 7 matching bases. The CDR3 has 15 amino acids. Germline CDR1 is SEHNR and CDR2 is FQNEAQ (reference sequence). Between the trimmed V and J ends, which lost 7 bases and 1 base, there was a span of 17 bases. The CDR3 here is CASNAEGALSYEQYF. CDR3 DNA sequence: TGTGCCAGCAATGCGGAGGGGGCTCTTTCCTACGAGCAGTACTTC. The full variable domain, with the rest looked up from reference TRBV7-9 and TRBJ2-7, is DTGVSQNPRHKITKRGQNVTFRCDPISEHNRLYWYRQTLGQGPEFLTYFQNEAQLEKSRLLSDRFSAERPKGSFSTLEIQRTEQGDSAMYLCASNAEGALSYEQYFGPGTRLTVT.

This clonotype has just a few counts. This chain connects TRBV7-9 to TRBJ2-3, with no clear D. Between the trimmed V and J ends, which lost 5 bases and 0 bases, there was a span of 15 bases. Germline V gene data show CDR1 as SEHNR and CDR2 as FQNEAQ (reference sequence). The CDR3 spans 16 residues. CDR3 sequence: CASSPPLSSSTDTQYF. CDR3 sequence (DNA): TGTGCCAGCAGCCCCCCACTCTCCTCTAGCACAGATACGCAGTATTTT.

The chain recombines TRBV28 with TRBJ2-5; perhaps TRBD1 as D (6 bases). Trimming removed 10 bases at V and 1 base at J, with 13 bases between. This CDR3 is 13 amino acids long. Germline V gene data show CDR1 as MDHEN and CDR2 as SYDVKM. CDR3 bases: TGTGCCATCAGACGAGGGGGCCAAGAGACCCAGTACTTC. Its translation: CAIRRGGQETQYF.

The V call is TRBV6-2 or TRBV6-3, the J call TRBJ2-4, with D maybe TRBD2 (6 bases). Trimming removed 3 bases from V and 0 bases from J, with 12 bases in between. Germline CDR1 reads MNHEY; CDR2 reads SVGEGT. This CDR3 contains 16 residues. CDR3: CASSYVGLRAKNIQYF. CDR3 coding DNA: TGTGCCAGCAGTTATGTGGGACTCCGAGCCAAAAACATTCAGTACTTC.

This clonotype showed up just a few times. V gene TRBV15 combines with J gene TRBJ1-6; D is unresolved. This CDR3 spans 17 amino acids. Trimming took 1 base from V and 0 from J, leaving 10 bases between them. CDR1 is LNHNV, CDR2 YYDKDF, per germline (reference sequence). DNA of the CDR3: TGTGCCACCAGCAGAGCCCCGGCCCTCTCCTATAATTCACCCCTCCACTTT. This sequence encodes CATSRAPALSYNSPLHF. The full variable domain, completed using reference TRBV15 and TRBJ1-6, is DAMVIQNPRYQVTQFGKPVTLSCSQTLNHNVMYWYQQKSSQAPKLLFHYYDKDFNNEADTPDNFQSRRPNTSFCFLDIRSPGLGDTAMYLCATSRAPALSYNSPLHFGNGTRLTVT.

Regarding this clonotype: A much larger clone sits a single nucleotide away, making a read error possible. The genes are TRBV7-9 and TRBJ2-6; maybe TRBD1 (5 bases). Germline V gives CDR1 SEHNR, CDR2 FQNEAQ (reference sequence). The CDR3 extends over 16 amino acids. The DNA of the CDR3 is TGTGCCAGCAGCTTAGACGGTAACTCTGGGGCCAACGTCCCGACTTTC. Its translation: CASSLDGNSGANVPTF.

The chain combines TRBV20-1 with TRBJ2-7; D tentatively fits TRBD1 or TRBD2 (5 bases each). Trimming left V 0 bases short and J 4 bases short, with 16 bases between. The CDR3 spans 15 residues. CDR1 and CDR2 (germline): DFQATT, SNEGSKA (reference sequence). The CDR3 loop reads CSARDPTRGTYEQYF. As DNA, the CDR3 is TGCAGTGCTAGAGACCCCACTAGGGGCACATACGAGCAGTACTTC.

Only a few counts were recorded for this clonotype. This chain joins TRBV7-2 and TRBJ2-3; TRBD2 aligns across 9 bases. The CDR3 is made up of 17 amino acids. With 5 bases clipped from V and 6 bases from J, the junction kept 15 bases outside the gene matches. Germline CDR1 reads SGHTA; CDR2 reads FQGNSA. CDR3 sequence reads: CASSTYQLAGPGDTQYF. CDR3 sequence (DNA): TGTGCCAGCAGCACCTACCAACTAGCGGGTCCGGGGGATACGCAGTATTTT.

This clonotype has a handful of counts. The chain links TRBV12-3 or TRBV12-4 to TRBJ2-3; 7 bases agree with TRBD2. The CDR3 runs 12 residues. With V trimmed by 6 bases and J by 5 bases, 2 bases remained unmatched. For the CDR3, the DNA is TGTGCCAGCAGCGTAGCGGGAGATACGCAGTATTTT. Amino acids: CASSVAGDTQYF.

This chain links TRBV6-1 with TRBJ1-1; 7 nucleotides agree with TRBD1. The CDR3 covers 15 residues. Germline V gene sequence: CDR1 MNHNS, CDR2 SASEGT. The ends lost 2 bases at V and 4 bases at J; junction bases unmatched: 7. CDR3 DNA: TGTGCCAGCAGTGAATCGGCCAGGGGGTTCACTGAAGCTTTCTTT. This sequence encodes CASSESARGFTEAFF.

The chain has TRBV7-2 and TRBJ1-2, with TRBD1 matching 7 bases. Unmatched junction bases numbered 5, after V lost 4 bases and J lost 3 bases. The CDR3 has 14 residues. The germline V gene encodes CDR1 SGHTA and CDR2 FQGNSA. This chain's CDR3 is CTSSSRGADYGYTF. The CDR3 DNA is TGTACCAGCAGCTCCAGGGGGGCGGACTATGGCTACACCTTC. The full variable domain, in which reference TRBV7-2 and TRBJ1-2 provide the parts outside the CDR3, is GAGVSQSPSNKVTEKGKDVELRCDPISGHTALYWYRQSLGQGLEFLIYFQGNSAPDKSGLPSDRFSAERTGGSVSTLTIQRTQQEDSAVYLCTSSSRGADYGYTFGSGTRLTVV.

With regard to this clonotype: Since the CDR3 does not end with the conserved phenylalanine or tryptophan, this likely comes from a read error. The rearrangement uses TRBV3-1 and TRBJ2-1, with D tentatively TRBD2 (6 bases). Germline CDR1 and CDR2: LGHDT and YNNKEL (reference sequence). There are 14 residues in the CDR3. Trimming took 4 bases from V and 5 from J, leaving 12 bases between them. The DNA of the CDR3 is TGTGCCAGCAGCCCCTCGCCGGGGGACAATGAGCAGTTCGTC. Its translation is CASSPSPGDNEQFV.

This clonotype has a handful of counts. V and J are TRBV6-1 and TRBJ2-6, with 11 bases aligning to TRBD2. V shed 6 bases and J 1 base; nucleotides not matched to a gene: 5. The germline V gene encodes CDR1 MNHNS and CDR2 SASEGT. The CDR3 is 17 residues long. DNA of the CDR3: TGTGCCAGCAGCCAGACTAGCGGGAAATCTGGGGCCAACGTCCTGACTTTC. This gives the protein CASSQTSGKSGANVLTF.

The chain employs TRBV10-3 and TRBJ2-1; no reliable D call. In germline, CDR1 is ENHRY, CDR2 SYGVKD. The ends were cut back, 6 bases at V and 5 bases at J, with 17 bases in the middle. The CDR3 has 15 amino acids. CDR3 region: CAIRTGSTADNEQFF. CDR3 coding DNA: TGTGCCATCAGAACCGGGTCTACCGCGGACAATGAGCAGTTCTTC.

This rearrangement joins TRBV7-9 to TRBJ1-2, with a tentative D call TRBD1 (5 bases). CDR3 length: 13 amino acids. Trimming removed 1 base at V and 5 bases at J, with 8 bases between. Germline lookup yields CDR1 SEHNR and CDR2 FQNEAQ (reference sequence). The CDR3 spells CASSLGTPYGYTF. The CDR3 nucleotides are TGTGCCAGCAGCTTAGGGACACCGTATGGCTACACCTTC.

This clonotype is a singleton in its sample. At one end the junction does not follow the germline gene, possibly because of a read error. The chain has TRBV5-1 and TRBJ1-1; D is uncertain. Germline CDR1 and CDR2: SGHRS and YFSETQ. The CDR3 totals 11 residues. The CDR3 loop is CASNGNTETFF. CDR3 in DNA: TGCGCCAGCAACGGCAACACTGAAACTTTCTTT.

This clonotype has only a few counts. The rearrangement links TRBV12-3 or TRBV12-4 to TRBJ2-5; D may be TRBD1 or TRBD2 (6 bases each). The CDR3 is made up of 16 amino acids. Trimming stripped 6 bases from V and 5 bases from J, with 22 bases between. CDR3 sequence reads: CASRQERGAGGETQYF. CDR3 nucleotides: TGTGCCAGCAGACAGGAGAGGGGGGCCGGTGGGGAGACCCAGTACTTC.

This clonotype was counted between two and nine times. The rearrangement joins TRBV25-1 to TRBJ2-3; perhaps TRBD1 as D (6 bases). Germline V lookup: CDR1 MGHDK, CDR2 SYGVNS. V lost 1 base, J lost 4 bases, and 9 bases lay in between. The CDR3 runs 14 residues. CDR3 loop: CASSEFGGSDTQYF. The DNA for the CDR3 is TGTGCCAGCAGTGAATTTGGGGGCTCAGATACGCAGTATTTT.

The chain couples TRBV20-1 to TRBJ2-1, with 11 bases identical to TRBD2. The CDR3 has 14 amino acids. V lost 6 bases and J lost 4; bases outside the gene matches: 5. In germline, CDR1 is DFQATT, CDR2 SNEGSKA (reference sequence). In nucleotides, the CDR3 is TGCAGTGCAAGCACTAGCGGGAGTTACAATGAGCAGTTCTTC. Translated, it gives CSASTSGSYNEQFF.

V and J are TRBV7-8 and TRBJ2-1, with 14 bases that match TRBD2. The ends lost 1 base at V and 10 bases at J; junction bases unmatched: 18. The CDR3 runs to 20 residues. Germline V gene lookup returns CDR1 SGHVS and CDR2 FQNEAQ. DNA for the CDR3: TGTGCCAGCAGCTTAGTCTGGGGACTAGCGGGAGAGGGAAGCACTCGGGAGCAGTTCTTC. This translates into CASSLVWGLAGEGSTREQFF.